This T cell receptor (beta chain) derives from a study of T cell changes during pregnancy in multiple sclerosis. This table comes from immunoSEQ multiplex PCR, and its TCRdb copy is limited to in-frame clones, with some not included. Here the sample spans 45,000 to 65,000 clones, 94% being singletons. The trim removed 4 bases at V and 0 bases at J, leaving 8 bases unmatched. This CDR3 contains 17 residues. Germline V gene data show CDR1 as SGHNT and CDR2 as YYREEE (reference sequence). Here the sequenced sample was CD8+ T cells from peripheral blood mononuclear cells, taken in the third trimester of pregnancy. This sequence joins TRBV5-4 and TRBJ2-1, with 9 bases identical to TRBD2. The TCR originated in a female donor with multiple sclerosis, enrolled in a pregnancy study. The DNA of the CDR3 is TGTGCCAGCAGCCCGGCTGATAGCGGGAGCTCCTACAATGAGCAGTTCTTC. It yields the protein CASSPADSGSSYNEQFF.